This TCR beta chain originates from a study of T cell clones after liver transplantation. Overall study: Until 12-24 months post-transplant, subjects got standard immunosuppression and no induction.

This clone has only one observation. V lost 5 bases and J lost 6, with 13 bases in between. Per germline, CDR1 MNHEY and CDR2 SVGAGI. The length of the CDR3 is 13 residues. The method was immunoSEQ multiplex PCR; TCRdb's version includes in-frame clones alone and lacks a portion of them. The data show 93,000 or so clones, 80% to 90% seen once. The TCR originated in a human patient who received a liver transplant. Among the T cells, some may be from the graft donor. This sequence joins TRBV6-5 and TRBJ1-2; D unclear. Material: CD4+ T cells from blood, obtained around 50 months after liver transplant. For the CDR3, the DNA is TGTGCCAGCAGTAATTCAAGAGTAAATGGCTACACCTTC. Its translation: CASSNSRVNGYTF.